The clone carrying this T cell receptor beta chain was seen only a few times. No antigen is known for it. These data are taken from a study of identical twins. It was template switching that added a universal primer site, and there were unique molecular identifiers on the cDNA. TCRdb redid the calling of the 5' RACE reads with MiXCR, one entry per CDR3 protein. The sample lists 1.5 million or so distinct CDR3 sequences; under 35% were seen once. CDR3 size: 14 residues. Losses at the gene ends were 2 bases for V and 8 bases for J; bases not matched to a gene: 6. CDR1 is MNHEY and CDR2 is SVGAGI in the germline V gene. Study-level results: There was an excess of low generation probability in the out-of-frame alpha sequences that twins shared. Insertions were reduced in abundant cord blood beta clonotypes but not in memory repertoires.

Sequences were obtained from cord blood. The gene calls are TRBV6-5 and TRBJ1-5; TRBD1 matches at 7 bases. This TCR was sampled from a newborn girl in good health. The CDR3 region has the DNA TGTGCCAGCAGTTACAGGGGGCTAAAAGAGCCCCAGCATTTT. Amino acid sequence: CASSYRGLKEPQHF.